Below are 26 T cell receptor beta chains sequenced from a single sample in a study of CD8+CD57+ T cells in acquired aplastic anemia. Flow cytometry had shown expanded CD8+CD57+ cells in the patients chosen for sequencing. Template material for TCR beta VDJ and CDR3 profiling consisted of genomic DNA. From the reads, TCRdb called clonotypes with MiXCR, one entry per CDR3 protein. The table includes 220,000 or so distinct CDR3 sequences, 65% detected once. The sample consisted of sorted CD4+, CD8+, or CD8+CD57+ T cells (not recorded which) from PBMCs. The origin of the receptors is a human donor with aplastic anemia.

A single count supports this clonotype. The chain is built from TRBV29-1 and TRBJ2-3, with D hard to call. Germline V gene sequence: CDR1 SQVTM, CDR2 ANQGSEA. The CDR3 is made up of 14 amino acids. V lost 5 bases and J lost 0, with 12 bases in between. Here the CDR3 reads CSVTSTLSTDTQYF. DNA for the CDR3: TGCAGCGTTACCTCGACACTTAGCACAGATACGCAGTATTTT.

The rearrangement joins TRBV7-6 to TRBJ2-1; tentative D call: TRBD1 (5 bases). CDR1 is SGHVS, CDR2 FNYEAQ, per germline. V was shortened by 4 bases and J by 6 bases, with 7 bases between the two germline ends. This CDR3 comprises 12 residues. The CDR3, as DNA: TGTGCCAGCAGCTCCGACAGCAATGAGCAGTTCTTC. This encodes CASSSDSNEQFF.

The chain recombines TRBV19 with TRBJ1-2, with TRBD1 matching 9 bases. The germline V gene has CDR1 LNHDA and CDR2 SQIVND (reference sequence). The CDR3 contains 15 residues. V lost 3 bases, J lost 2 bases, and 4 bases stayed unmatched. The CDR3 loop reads CASSITGGQNYGYTF. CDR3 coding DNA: TGTGCCAGTAGTATCACAGGGGGCCAGAACTATGGCTACACCTTC.

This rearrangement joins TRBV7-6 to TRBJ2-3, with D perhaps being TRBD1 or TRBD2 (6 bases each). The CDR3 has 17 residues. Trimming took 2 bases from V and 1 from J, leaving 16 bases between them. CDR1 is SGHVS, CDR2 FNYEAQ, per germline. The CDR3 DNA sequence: TGTGCCAGCAGCTTATTGGGGGGCGTTAGGGGCACAGATACGCAGTATTTT. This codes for CASSLLGGVRGTDTQYF. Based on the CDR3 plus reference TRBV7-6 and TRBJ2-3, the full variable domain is GAGVSQSPRYKVTKRGQDVALRCDPISGHVSLYWYRQALGQGPEFLTYFNYEAQQDKSGLPNDRFSAERPEGSISTLTIQRTEQRDSAMYRCASSLLGGVRGTDTQYFGPGTRLTVL.

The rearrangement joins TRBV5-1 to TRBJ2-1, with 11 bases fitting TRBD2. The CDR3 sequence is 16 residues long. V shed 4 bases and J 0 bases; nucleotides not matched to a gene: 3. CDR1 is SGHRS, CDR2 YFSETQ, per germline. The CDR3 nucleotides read TGCGCCAGCAGCGTAGCGGGGGGGATCTCCTACAATGAGCAGTTCTTC. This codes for CASSVAGGISYNEQFF.

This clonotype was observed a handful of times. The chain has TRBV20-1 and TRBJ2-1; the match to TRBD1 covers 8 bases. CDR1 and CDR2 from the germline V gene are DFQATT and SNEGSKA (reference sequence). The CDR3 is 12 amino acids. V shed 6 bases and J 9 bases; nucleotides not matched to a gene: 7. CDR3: CSARTGWFEQFF. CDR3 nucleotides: TGCAGTGCGAGGACAGGGTGGTTTGAGCAGTTCTTC.

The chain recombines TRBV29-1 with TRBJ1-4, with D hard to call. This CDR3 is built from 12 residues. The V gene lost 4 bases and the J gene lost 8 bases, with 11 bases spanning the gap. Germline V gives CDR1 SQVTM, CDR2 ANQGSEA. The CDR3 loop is CSVGGSGEKLFF. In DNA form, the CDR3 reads TGCAGCGTTGGAGGGTCAGGAGAAAAACTGTTTTTT. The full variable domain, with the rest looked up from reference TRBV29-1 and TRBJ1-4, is SAVISQKPSRDICQRGTSLTIQCQVDSQVTMMFWYRQQPGQSLTLIATANQGSEATYESGFVIDKFPISRPNLTFSTLTVSNMSPEDSSIYLCSVGGSGEKLFFGSGTQLSVL.

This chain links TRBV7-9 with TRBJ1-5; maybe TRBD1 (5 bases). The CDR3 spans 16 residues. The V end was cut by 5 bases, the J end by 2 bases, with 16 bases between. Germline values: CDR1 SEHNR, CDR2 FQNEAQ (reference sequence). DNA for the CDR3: TGTGCCAGCAGCCAATGGGGGGGTATGGGCAATCAGCCCCAGCATTTT. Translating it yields CASSQWGGMGNQPQHF.

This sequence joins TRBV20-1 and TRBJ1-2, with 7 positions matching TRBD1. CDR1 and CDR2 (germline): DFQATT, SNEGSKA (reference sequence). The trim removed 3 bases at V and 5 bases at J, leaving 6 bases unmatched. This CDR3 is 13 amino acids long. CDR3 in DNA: TGCAGTGCTAGGGGGGGACAGTTTTATGGCTACACCTTC. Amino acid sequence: CSARGGQFYGYTF.

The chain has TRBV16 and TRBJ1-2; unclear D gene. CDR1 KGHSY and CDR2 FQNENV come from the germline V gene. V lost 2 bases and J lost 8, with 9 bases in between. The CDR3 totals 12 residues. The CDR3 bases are TGTGCCAGCAGCCAAGGAGGGTCGGGCTACACCTTC. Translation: CASSQGGSGYTF.

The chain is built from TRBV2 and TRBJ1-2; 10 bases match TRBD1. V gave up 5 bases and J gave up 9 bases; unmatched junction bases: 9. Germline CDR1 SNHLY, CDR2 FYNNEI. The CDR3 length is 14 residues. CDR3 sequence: CASSQRQGAYRYTF. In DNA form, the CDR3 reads TGTGCCAGCAGTCAACGACAGGGGGCGTATCGCTACACCTTC.

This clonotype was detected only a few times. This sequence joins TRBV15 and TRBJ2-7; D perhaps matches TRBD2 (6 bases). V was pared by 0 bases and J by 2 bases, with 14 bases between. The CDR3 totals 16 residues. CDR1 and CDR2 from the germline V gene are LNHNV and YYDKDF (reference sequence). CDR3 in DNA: TGTGCCACCAGCAGAGATCTTCGGGAGTCCCCCTACGAGCAGTACTTC. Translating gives CATSRDLRESPYEQYF. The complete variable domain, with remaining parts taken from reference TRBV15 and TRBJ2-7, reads DAMVIQNPRYQVTQFGKPVTLSCSQTLNHNVMYWYQQKSSQAPKLLFHYYDKDFNNEADTPDNFQSRRPNTSFCFLDIRSPGLGDTAMYLCATSRDLRESPYEQYFGPGTRLTVT.

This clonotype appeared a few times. The CDR3 region is CSARDPPYNEQFF. The DNA for the CDR3 is TGCAGTGCTAGAGATCCCCCATACAATGAGCAGTTCTTC. The chain couples TRBV20-1 to TRBJ2-1; D gene ambiguous. CDR1 is DFQATT and CDR2 is SNEGSKA in the germline V gene (reference sequence). Trimming removed 0 bases from V and 4 bases from J, with 7 bases in between. This CDR3 comprises 13 residues.

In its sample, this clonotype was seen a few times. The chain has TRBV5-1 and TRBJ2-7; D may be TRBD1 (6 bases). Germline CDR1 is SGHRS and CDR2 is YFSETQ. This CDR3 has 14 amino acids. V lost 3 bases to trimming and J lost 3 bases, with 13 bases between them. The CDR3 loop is CASSSQGTYYEQYF. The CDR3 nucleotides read TGCGCCAGCAGCTCACAGGGCACCTACTACGAGCAGTACTTC.

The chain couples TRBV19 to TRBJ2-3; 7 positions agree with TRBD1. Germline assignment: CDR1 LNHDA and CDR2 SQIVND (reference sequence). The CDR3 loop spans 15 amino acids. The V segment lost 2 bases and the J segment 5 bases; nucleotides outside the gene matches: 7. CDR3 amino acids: CASSIRTGPEDTQYF. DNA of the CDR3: TGTGCCAGTAGTATACGGACAGGACCCGAAGATACGCAGTATTTT. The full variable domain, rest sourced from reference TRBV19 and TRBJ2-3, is DGGITQSPKYLFRKEGQNVTLSCEQNLNHDAMYWYRQDPGQGLRLIYYSQIVNDFQKGDIAEGYSVSREKKESFPLTVTSAQKNPTAFYLCASSIRTGPEDTQYFGPGTRLTVL.

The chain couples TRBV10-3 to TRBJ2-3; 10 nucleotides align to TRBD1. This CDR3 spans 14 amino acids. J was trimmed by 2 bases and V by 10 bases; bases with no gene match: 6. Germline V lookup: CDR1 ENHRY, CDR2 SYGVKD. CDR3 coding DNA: TGTGCCACCGTGGACAGGGGGTACACAGATACGCAGTATTTT. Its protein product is CATVDRGYTDTQYF.

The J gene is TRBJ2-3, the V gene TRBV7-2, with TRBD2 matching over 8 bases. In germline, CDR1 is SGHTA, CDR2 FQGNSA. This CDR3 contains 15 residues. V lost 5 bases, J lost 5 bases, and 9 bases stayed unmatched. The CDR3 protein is CASSRTGGLRDTQYF. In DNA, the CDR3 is TGTGCCAGCAGCCGTACGGGGGGGCTAAGAGATACGCAGTATTTT. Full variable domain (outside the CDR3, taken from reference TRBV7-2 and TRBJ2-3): GAGVSQSPSNKVTEKGKDVELRCDPISGHTALYWYRQSLGQGLEFLIYFQGNSAPDKSGLPSDRFSAERTGGSVSTLTIQRTQQEDSAVYLCASSRTGGLRDTQYFGPGTRLTVL.

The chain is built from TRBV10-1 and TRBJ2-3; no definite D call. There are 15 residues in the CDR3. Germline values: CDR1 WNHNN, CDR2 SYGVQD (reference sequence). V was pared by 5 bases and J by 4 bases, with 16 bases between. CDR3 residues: CASSPSVPTSDTQYF. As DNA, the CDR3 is TGCGCCAGCAGTCCCAGCGTTCCTACTTCAGATACGCAGTATTTT.

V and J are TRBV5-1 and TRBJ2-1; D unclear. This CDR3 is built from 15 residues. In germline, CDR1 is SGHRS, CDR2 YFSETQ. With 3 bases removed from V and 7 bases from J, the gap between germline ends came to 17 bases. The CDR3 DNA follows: TGCGCCAGCAGCTCGTTGGCAGTAACGGCTAATGAGCAGTTCTTC. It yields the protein CASSSLAVTANEQFF. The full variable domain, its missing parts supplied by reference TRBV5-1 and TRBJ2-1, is KAGVTQTPRYLIKTRGQQVTLSCSPISGHRSVSWYQQTPGQGLQFLFEYFSETQRNKGNFPGRFSGRQFSNSRSEMNVSTLELGDSALYLCASSSLAVTANEQFFGPGTRLTVL.

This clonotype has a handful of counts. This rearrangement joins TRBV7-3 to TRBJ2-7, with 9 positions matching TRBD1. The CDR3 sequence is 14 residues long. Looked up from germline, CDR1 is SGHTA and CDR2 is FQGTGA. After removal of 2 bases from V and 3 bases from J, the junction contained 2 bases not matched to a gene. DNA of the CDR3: TGTGCCAGCAGCTTAGGACAGGGGTTCTACGAGCAGTACTTC. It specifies CASSLGQGFYEQYF. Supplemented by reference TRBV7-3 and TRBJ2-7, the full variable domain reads GAGVSQTPSNKVTEKGKYVELRCDPISGHTALYWYRQSLGQGPEFLIYFQGTGAADDSGLPNDRFFAVRPEGSVSTLKIQRTERGDSAVYLCASSLGQGFYEQYFGPGTRLTVT.

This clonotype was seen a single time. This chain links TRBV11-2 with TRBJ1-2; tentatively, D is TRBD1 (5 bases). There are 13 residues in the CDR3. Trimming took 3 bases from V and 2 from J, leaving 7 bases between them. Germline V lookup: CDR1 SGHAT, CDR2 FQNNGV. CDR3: CASSFKGNYGYTF. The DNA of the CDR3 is TGTGCCAGCAGCTTCAAGGGGAACTATGGCTACACCTTC. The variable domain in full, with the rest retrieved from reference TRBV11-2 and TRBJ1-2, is EAGVAQSPRYKIIEKRQSVAFWCNPISGHATLYWYQQILGQGPKLLIQFQNNGVVDDSQLPKDRFSAERLKGVDSTLKIQPAKLEDSAVYLCASSFKGNYGYTFGSGTRLTVV.

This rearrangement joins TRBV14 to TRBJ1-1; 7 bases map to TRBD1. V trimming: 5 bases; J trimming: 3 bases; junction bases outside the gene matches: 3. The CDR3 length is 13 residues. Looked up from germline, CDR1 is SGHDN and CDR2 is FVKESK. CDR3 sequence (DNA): TGTGCCAGCAGCGTGACAGGGTACACTGAAGCTTTCTTT. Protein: CASSVTGYTEAFF.

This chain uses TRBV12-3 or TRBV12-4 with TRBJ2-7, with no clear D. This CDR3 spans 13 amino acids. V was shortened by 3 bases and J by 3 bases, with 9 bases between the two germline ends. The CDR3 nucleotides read TGTGCCAGCAGTTTGGAAGGGAACTACGAGCAGTACTTC. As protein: CASSLEGNYEQYF.

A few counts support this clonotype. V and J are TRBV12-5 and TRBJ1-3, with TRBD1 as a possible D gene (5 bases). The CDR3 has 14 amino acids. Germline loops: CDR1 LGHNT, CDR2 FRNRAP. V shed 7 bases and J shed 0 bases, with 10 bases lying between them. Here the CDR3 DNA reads TGTGCTAGTGTCTGGGACGGCTCTGGAAACACCATATATTTT. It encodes CASVWDGSGNTIYF.

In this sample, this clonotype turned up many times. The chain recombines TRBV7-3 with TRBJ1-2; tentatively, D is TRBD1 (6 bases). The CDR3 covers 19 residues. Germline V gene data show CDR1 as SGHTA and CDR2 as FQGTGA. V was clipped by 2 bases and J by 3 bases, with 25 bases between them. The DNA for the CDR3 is TGTGCCAGCAGCTTACTACCGCCAAAACAGGAAGGGGGGTACTATGGCTACACCTTC. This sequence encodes CASSLLPPKQEGGYYGYTF.

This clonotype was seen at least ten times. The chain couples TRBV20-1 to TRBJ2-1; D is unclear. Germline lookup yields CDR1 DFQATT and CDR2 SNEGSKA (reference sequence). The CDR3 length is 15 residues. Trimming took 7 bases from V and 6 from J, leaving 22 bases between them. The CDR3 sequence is CSGLFLTDYGNEQFF. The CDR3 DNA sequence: TGCAGTGGGCTGTTTTTGACCGATTATGGCAATGAGCAGTTCTTC.